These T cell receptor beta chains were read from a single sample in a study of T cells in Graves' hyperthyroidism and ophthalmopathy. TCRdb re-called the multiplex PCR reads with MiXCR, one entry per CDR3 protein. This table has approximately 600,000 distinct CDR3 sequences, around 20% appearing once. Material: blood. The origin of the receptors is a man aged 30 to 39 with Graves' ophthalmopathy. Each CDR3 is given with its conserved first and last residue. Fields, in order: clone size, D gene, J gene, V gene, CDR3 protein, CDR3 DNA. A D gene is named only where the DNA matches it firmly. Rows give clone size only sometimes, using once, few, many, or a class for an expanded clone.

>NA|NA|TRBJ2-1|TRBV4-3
CASSFRQSSYNEQFF
TGCGCCAGCAGCTTCCGACAGTCCTCCTACAATGAGCAGTTCTTC
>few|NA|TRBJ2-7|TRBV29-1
CSVERQGPYEQYF
TGCAGCGTTGAGCGGCAGGGACCCTACGAGCAGTACTTC
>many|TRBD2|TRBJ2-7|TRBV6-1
CASSQGLAGERSYEQYF
TGTGCCAGCAGCCAGGGACTAGCGGGAGAAAGGTCCTACGAGCAGTACTTC
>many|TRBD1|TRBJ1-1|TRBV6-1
CASSGDSLNAAFF
TGTGCCAGCAGTGGGGACAGCCTCAATGCCGCTTTCTTT
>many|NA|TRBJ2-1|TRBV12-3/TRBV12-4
CATQTGQSSYNEQFF
TGTGCCACTCAAACCGGCCAAAGCTCCTACAATGAGCAGTTCTTC
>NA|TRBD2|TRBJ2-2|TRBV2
CASKREGGTGELFF
TGTGCCAGCAAACGGGAGGGGGGCACCGGGGAGCTGTTTTTT
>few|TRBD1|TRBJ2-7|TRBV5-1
CASSQRQGALDEQYF
TGCGCCAGCAGCCAACGACAGGGGGCTCTCGACGAGCAGTACTTC
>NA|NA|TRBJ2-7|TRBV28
CASSLMAPLYEQYF
TGTGCCAGCAGTTTAATGGCCCCTCTCTACGAGCAGTACTTC
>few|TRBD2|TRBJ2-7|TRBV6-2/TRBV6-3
CASSLPLAEKTLYEQYF
TGTGCCAGCAGCCTTCCACTAGCGGAAAAGACCCTCTACGAGCAGTACTTC
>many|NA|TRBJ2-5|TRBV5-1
CASSLVGHQETQYF
TGCGCCAGCAGCTTGGTTGGGCACCAAGAGACCCAGTACTTC
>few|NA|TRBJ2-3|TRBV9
CASSVGFSHSTDTQYF
TGTGCCAGCAGCGTAGGGTTTTCGCATAGCACAGATACGCAGTATTTT
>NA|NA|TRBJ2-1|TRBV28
CASRNPRGGPYNEQFF
TGTGCCAGCAGGAATCCAAGGGGGGGGCCCTACAATGAGCAGTTCTTC
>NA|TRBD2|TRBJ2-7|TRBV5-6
CASSSGLAGGPRYEQYF
TGTGCCAGCAGCTCGGGACTAGCGGGAGGGCCCCGCTACGAGCAGTACTTC
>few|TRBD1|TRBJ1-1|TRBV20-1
CSARPPGQSIPMNTEAFF
TGCAGTGCTAGACCCCCGGGACAGAGTATACCAATGAACACTGAAGCTTTCTTT
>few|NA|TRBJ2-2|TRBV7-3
CASSLSVGIEAPGELFF
TGTGCCAGCAGCTTATCGGTAGGGATAGAGGCTCCCGGGGAGCTGTTTTTT
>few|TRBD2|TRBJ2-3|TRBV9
CASSDSGSGSDTQYF
TGTGCCAGCAGCGATAGCGGGAGTGGTTCAGATACGCAGTATTTT
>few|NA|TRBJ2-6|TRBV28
CASSAEGANVLTF
TGTGCCAGCTCGGCGGAGGGGGCCAACGTCCTGACTTTC
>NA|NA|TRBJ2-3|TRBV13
CASSVGDTGDTQYF
TGTGCCAGCAGCGTAGGGGACACGGGGGATACGCAGTATTTT
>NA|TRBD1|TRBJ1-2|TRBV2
CASQGQGPYGYTF
TGTGCCAGCCAGGGACAGGGCCCCTATGGCTACACCTTC
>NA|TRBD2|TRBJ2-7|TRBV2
CASSASGGAEQYF
TGTGCCAGCAGCGCTAGCGGGGGAGCCGAGCAGTACTTC
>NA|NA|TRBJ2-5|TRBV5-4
CASSWAGPRQETQYF
TGTGCCAGCAGCTGGGCAGGGCCTAGACAAGAGACCCAGTACTTC
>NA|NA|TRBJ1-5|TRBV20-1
CSASSNQPQHF
TGCAGTGCTAGCAGCAATCAGCCCCAGCATTTT
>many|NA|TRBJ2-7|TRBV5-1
CASSPGTDNEQYF
TGCGCCAGCAGCCCGGGGACCGATAACGAGCAGTACTTC
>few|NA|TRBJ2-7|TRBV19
CASSETSGGRSEQYF
TGTGCCAGTAGTGAAACCTCCGGCGGACGGAGCGAGCAGTACTTC
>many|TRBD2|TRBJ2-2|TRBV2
CARQGTSGSMGVMTGELFF
TGTGCCAGACAAGGGACTAGCGGGAGCATGGGAGTGATGACCGGGGAGCTGTTTTTT
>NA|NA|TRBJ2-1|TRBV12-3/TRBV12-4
CASSFSSYDSYNGQFF
TGTGCCAGCAGTTTCTCCTCCTACGATTCCTACAATGGGCAGTTCTTC
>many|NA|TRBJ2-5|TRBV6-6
CASSYSGTETQYF
TGTGCCAGCAGTTACTCAGGGACAGAGACCCAGTACTTC
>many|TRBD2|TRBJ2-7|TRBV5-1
CASSPSGTRSLYEQYF
TGCGCCAGCAGCCCGAGCGGGACTAGGAGCTTGTACGAGCAGTACTTC
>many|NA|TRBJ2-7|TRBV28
CASLGSYEQYF
TGTGCCAGCCTTGGCTCCTACGAGCAGTACTTC
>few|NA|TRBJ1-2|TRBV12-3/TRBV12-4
CASSPSTDIGYTF
TGTGCCAGCAGCCCGTCGACAGACATCGGCTACACCTTC
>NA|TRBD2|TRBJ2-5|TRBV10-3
CAISPGLAGELQETQYF
TGTGCCATCAGTCCTGGACTAGCGGGAGAACTACAAGAGACCCAGTACTTC